The clone carrying this T cell receptor beta chain was recorded at least ten times. The antigen remains undetermined. Germline CDR1 is SQVTM and CDR2 is ANQGSEA. The CDR3 consists of 15 residues. The J segment lost 8 bases and the V segment lost 8 bases, leaving 12 bases of the junction unmatched. The data originate from a study of early T cells in non-severe SARS-CoV-2 infection. Background on the study: Unsorted whole-blood RNA was sequenced in bulk, leaving chains unpaired.

Attachment of unique molecular identifiers was made to individual cDNA molecules. TCRdb re-derived calls from the 5' RACE reads in MiXCR, one entry per CDR3 protein. The sample holds some 91,000 distinct CDR3 sequences, more than 13% seen once. Regarding the study as a whole: VDJdb matching favored anti-spike CD8 responses, missing private and CD4 specificities.

This clonotype was sampled from an adult who was a healthcare worker with PCR-confirmed SARS-CoV-2 infection or an uninfected control (not recorded which). J is TRBJ2-1 and V is TRBV29-1, with 13 nucleotides matching TRBD2. The sequencing input was whole blood. CDR3 loop: CSTRTGTSGMDEQFF. CDR3 coding DNA: TGCAGCACTCGGACTGGGACTAGCGGGATGGATGAGCAGTTCTTC.